This TCR beta chain was identified during a study of post-analysis software for immune sequencing data. Study-level results: The study found TRBV5-6, TRBV5-1 and TRBV20-1 among five or six TRBV segments more frequent in patients than controls.

As for this clonotype: Antigen unknown.

Germline-derived CDR1 and CDR2 are SQVTM and ANQGSEA. The CDR3 consists of 13 residues. The germline V and J ends were trimmed by 3 bases and 2 bases, with 8 bases remaining between them. Tagging with unique molecular identifiers was a feature of the TCR beta cDNA libraries. TCRdb fed the PCR reads into MiXCR, producing one record per CDR3 protein. The sample includes some 890,000 distinct CDR3 sequences, approximately 50% of them seen just once. The sequencing input was blood. V usage is TRBV29-1 and J usage is TRBJ1-5; D is ambiguous. The receptor's source is a girl under 18 with multiple sclerosis. CDR3 region: CSVDYGGNQPQHF. CDR3 nucleotides: TGCAGCGTTGATTACGGAGGCAATCAGCCCCAGCATTTT. Looking up the rest from reference TRBV29-1 and TRBJ1-5 gives the full variable domain: SAVISQKPSRDICQRGTSLTIQCQVDSQVTMMFWYRQQPGQSLTLIATANQGSEATYESGFVIDKFPISRPNLTFSTLTVSNMSPEDSSIYLCSVDYGGNQPQHFGDGTRLSIL.